This TCR beta chain was recorded in a study of T cell changes during pregnancy in multiple sclerosis (dated by TCRdb to between 2018 and 2020). About the study as a whole: In women with multiple sclerosis, the researchers looked at how the T cell repertoire shifted as pregnancy progressed.

Concerning this clone: What this receptor recognizes is not known. Base quality data are lacking; no much larger clone is found one base away.

Libraries were constructed by the immunoSEQ multiplex PCR assay. TCRdb limited this immuneACCESS table to in-frame rearrangements with V and J called. A share of clones is missing; checked studies link under half to unresolved V genes, and the rest is unexplained. This sample holds just over 50,000 clones; around 93% were observed only once. Of the sample, around 0.56% is held by the ten largest clones. V and J are truncated by 6 bases and 6 bases respectively, leaving an intervening sequence of 25 bases. From cysteine to phenylalanine, the CDR3 is 17 amino acids long. CDR3 DNA is the only sequence kept; it has 51 bases, read in frame from the first base. CDR1 and CDR2 are read off the germline V gene as MDHEN and SYDVKM.

The sequence came from a female donor with multiple sclerosis, enrolled in a pregnancy study. The source material was CD4+ T cells from peripheral blood mononuclear cells, sampled after pregnancy. The chain employs TRBV28 and TRBJ2-3, with TRBD1 perhaps the D gene, on 7 matching bases. The bases are TGTGCCAGCAGCCGCTTCCCGACAGGGACTGCGACGGATACGCAGTATTTT. Its protein is CASSRFPTGTATDTQYF.